The 10 T cell receptor beta chains in this list originate from one sample, sequenced in a study of cytomegalovirus exposure and HLA in healthy donors. 13 Jbeta primers and 60 Vbeta primers were used for the PCR. Clones were sequenced by immunoSEQ multiplex PCR, and TCRdb holds only the in-frame ones, with some missing. The table has 150,000 to 200,000 clones, around two thirds seen once. The sample consisted of PBMCs. These receptors were obtained from a man aged 45 to 65 in good health and CMV-seronegative.

This sequence joins TRBV10-3 and TRBJ2-2; 9 nucleotides line up with TRBD2. This CDR3 region has 17 residues. Germline assignment: CDR1 ENHRY and CDR2 SYGVKD. V was pared by 3 bases and J by 6 bases, with 11 bases of the junction left unmatched. The CDR3 DNA is TGTGCCATCAGTGACTTCGGGGCGGGGGGGCCTCCCGGGGAGCTGTTTTTT. This sequence encodes CAISDFGAGGPPGELFF.

V and J are TRBV5-1 and TRBJ1-6, with 9 bases that match TRBD1. Germline values: CDR1 SGHRS, CDR2 YFSETQ. The CDR3 loop spans 16 amino acids. V shed 1 base, J shed 7 bases, and the junction held 6 bases outside the gene matches. DNA for the CDR3: TGCGCCAGCAGCTTGCTCCCGACAGGGGGAAATTCACCCCTCCACTTT. Translating gives CASSLLPTGGNSPLHF.

The chain carries TRBV6-5 and TRBJ1-4; D is unresolved. Trimming cost V 3 bases and J 4 bases, with 12 bases left between them. CDR1 MNHEY and CDR2 SVGAGI come from the germline V gene. CDR3 length: 15 amino acids. The CDR3 sequence: CASSYTAVLNEKLFF. CDR3 DNA: TGTGCCAGCAGTTATACGGCGGTCCTTAATGAAAAACTGTTTTTT.

The sample holds a few counts of this clone. The CDR3 DNA is TGTGCCAGCAGTGAAGCAACCAACAGGGGGCATGAGCAGTTCTTC. Amino acid sequence: CASSEATNRGHEQFF. The chain recombines TRBV6-1 with TRBJ2-1, with 9 bases matching TRBD1. V lost 0 bases, J lost 8 bases, and 5 bases stayed unmatched. Germline V gives CDR1 MNHNS, CDR2 SASEGT. The CDR3 is 15 amino acids.

This sequence joins TRBV9 and TRBJ2-3, with 16 bases that match TRBD2. The germline V gene has CDR1 SGDLS and CDR2 YYNGEE. This CDR3 has 16 amino acids. V shed 2 bases, J shed 6 bases, and the junction held 3 bases outside the gene matches. In nucleotides, the CDR3 is TGTGCCAGCAGCGTGGGGACTAGCGGGGGGGATGATACGCAGTATTTT. The encoded protein is CASSVGTSGGDDTQYF.

The chain has TRBV7-9 and TRBJ2-7; a weak D match, TRBD1 (5 bases). Trimming shortened V by 6 bases and J by 4 bases, and 13 bases separated the two germline ends. The CDR3 has 13 amino acids. Germline CDR1 reads SEHNR; CDR2 reads FQNEAQ (reference sequence). CDR3 in DNA: TGTGCCAGCAGTCATAGTGCAGGGTACGAGCAGTACTTC. The encoded protein is CASSHSAGYEQYF. The full variable domain, in which reference TRBV7-9 and TRBJ2-7 provide the parts outside the CDR3, is DTGVSQNPRHKITKRGQNVTFRCDPISEHNRLYWYRQTLGQGPEFLTYFQNEAQLEKSRLLSDRFSAERPKGSFSTLEIQRTEQGDSAMYLCASSHSAGYEQYFGPGTRLTVT.

The chain recombines TRBV10-3 with TRBJ2-2, with D possibly matching TRBD1 (8 bases). CDR1 and CDR2 (germline): ENHRY, SYGVKD. V was trimmed by 3 bases and J by 5 bases, leaving 13 bases between them. The CDR3 runs to 15 residues. Written as DNA, the CDR3 is TGTGCCATCAGTGAACAGGGGGGGCAAACCGGGGAGCTGTTTTTT. As protein: CAISEQGGQTGELFF.

This rearrangement joins TRBV9 to TRBJ2-1, with D possibly matching TRBD1 (5 bases). The CDR3 extends over 14 amino acids. Per the germline V gene, CDR1 is SGDLS and CDR2 is YYNGEE. Trimming removed 0 bases from V and 6 bases from J, with 10 bases in between. This chain's CDR3 is CASSVGRAGNEQFF. CDR3 bases: TGTGCCAGCAGCGTAGGCAGGGCTGGCAATGAGCAGTTCTTC.

Concerning this clone: This sample includes further DNA sequences coding for the same CDR3. The CDR3 here is CASSYGQVNTEAFF. The CDR3 region has the DNA TGTGCCAGCAGTTACGGTCAGGTGAACACTGAAGCTTTCTTT. The chain joins TRBV6-5 to TRBJ1-1; D call uncertain. Trimming took 2 bases from V and 0 from J, leaving 7 bases between them. Per germline, CDR1 MNHEY and CDR2 SVGAGI. The CDR3 runs to 14 residues.

This chain links TRBV5-1 with TRBJ2-2; tentative D call: TRBD2 (6 bases). Trimming cost V 2 bases and J 1 base, with 6 bases left between them. CDR3 length equals 14 residues. Per germline, CDR1 SGHRS and CDR2 YFSETQ. For the CDR3, the DNA is TGCGCCAGCAGCTTCGGGGGGAACACCGGGGAGCTGTTTTTT. Translation: CASSFGGNTGELFF.